Each of the 25 T cell receptor beta chains below was sequenced from the same sample in a study of blood T cell repertoires in COVID-19. The table came from immunoSEQ multiplex PCR; TCRdb's copy has only in-frame clones and leaves some out. Of under 85,000 clones listed, about 80% are singletons. Sequences were obtained from peripheral blood. The receptors shown here come from a man aged 50-59 years with acute or convalescent COVID-19.

The CDR3 nucleotides read TGCGCCAGCAGCCAGGACACGGGAGATGAAAAACTGTTTTTT. The encoded protein is CASSQDTGDEKLFF. The V and J genes are TRBV5-1 and TRBJ1-4; TRBD1 might be the D (5 bases). Looked up from germline, CDR1 is SGHRS and CDR2 is YFSETQ. The CDR3 length is 14 residues. Trimming cost V 4 bases and J 6 bases, with 13 bases left between them.

CDR3 nucleotide sequence: TGTGCCACCAGTGATACCCAGGGGAAACTGTTTTTT. It encodes CATSDTQGKLFF. The chain recombines TRBV24-1 with TRBJ1-4; maybe TRBD1 (6 bases). Per the germline V gene, CDR1 is KGHDR and CDR2 is SFDVKD. The CDR3 consists of 12 residues. V shed 3 bases and J shed 11 bases, with 9 bases lying between them.

V gene TRBV30 combines with J gene TRBJ1-2; D gene unclear. V dropped 4 bases and J dropped 8 bases, with 20 bases sitting between them. This CDR3 contains 14 residues. Germline V gene data show CDR1 as GTSNPN and CDR2 as SVGIG (reference sequence). CDR3 residues: CAWKETSYLGGYTF. The CDR3 bases are TGTGCCTGGAAGGAGACTAGCTATTTAGGGGGCTACACCTTC.

The V gene is TRBV7-9, the J gene TRBJ1-5; TRBD1 aligns across 9 bases. Germline CDR1 reads SEHNR; CDR2 reads FQNEAQ (reference sequence). With V trimmed by 5 bases and J by 1 base, 3 bases remained unmatched. The CDR3 has 15 amino acids. The CDR3 reads CASSEQGASNQPQHF. CDR3 coding DNA: TGTGCCAGCAGCGAACAGGGGGCCAGCAATCAGCCCCAGCATTTT.

This clone was observed once. The CDR3 is CASSENLGIYF. The CDR3 DNA sequence: TGTGCCAGCAGTGAAAACCTCGGCATATATTTT. The V gene is TRBV2, the J gene TRBJ1-3; D is unresolved. CDR3 length: 11 residues. Per the germline V gene, CDR1 is SNHLY and CDR2 is FYNNEI. Trimming removed 2 bases at V and 12 bases at J, with 8 bases between. Filled out from reference TRBV2 and TRBJ1-3, the complete variable domain reads EPEVTQTPSHQVTQMGQEVILRCVPISNHLYFYWYRQILGQKVEFLVSFYNNEISEKSEIFDDQFSVERPDGSNFTLKIRSTKLEDSAMYFCASSENLGIYFGEGSWLTVV.

The chain recombines TRBV24-1 with TRBJ2-2, with 9 bases aligning to TRBD1. The germline CDR1 and CDR2 sequences are KGHDR and SFDVKD. The CDR3 consists of 16 residues. The V gene end was trimmed by 7 bases and the J gene end by 5 bases; junction bases not matched to a gene: 10. The CDR3, as DNA: TGTGCCACCAGCCGGGACAGGGCCCCTGGGACCGGGGAGCTGTTTTTT. Amino acid sequence: CATSRDRAPGTGELFF.

This chain connects TRBV3-1 (or the pseudogene TRBV3-2) to TRBJ1-1, with 7 nucleotides matching TRBD1. CDR1 and CDR2 from the germline V gene are LGHDT and YNNKEL (reference sequence). This CDR3 contains 12 residues. V shed 4 bases and J 9 bases; nucleotides not matched to a gene: 5. The CDR3 reads CASSPGQLKAFF. In DNA form, the CDR3 reads TGTGCCAGCAGCCCGGGACAGCTGAAAGCTTTCTTT.

The CDR3 loop is CASSAPGDPMNTEAFF. The CDR3 nucleotides are TGTGCCAGCAGCGCCCCAGGGGATCCCATGAACACTGAAGCTTTCTTT. The rearrangement joins TRBV7-9 to TRBJ1-1; TRBD1 is a possible D gene (6 bases). The V end lost 5 bases, the J end lost 0 bases, and 16 bases lay between the germline ends. The CDR3 runs to 16 residues. Germline loops: CDR1 SEHNR, CDR2 FQNEAQ (reference sequence). The full variable domain, in which reference TRBV7-9 and TRBJ1-1 provide the parts outside the CDR3, is DTGVSQNPRHKITKRGQNVTFRCDPISEHNRLYWYRQTLGQGPEFLTYFQNEAQLEKSRLLSDRFSAERPKGSFSTLEIQRTEQGDSAMYLCASSAPGDPMNTEAFFGQGTRLTVV.

The chain recombines TRBV10-3 with TRBJ2-7; D not certain. The CDR3 covers 13 residues. CDR1 and CDR2 from the germline V gene are ENHRY and SYGVKD. Trimming shortened V by 2 bases and J by 3 bases, and 8 bases separated the two germline ends. The chain's CDR3 is CAISEEEVYEQYF. DNA for the CDR3: TGTGCCATCAGTGAGGAAGAGGTCTACGAGCAGTACTTC.

The rearrangement uses TRBV19 and TRBJ1-1; 8 bases match TRBD1. Germline-derived CDR1 and CDR2 are LNHDA and SQIVND (reference sequence). There are 16 residues in the CDR3. The V and J ends lost 6 bases and 2 bases, in that order; junction bases with no gene match: 11. For the CDR3, the DNA is TGTGCCAGTAGGGGGGGACAGGCGACTTTAAACACTGAAGCTTTCTTT. This gives the protein CASRGGQATLNTEAFF. Filled out from reference TRBV19 and TRBJ1-1, the complete variable domain reads DGGITQSPKYLFRKEGQNVTLSCEQNLNHDAMYWYRQDPGQGLRLIYYSQIVNDFQKGDIAEGYSVSREKKESFPLTVTSAQKNPTAFYLCASRGGQATLNTEAFFGQGTRLTVV.

The rearrangement joins TRBV7-9 to TRBJ1-4; a weak D match, TRBD1 (5 bases). This CDR3 is 16 amino acids long. V lost 3 bases and J lost 3, with 14 bases in between. The germline CDR1 and CDR2 sequences are SEHNR and FQNEAQ (reference sequence). The DNA of the CDR3 is TGTGCCAGCAGCTTCGACAGCCTCGGGCCTAATGAAAAACTGTTTTTT. Protein: CASSFDSLGPNEKLFF.

The chain uses TRBV27 and TRBJ2-7; TRBD2 matches at 8 bases. This CDR3 is built from 16 residues. Germline V CDR1 and CDR2: MNHEY, SMNVEV (reference sequence). V lost 6 bases to trimming and J lost 4 bases; unmatched junction nucleotides: 14. In nucleotides, the CDR3 is TGTGCCAGCAGCCCAAGGGCAGCGGGGGCCGTGTACGAGCAGTACTTC. Amino acid sequence: CASSPRAAGAVYEQYF.

CDR3 sequence: CASSLARTARNQPQHF. CDR3 nucleotide sequence: TGTGCCAGCAGTTTGGCCAGGACAGCCCGCAATCAGCCCCAGCATTTT. V gene TRBV28 combines with J gene TRBJ1-5, with a tentative D call TRBD1 (6 bases). This CDR3 comprises 16 residues. V was cut by 3 bases and J by 2 bases, with 14 bases left in between. Germline CDR1 reads MDHEN; CDR2 reads SYDVKM.

This clone was found once. The chain recombines TRBV12-1 with TRBJ2-2; the tabulated D call, TRBD1, remains unverified against the DNA. TRBV12-1 is described as a pseudogene. The CDR3 is made up of 16 amino acids. CDR3 in DNA: TGTGCCAGCAGCTACAGGGTAAGGGGGAACACCGGGGAGCTGTTTTTT. Translating gives CASSYRVRGNTGELFF.

V and J are TRBV24-1 and TRBJ1-5; D is undetermined. CDR1 KGHDR and CDR2 SFDVKD come from the germline V gene. V gave up 1 base and J gave up 9 bases, with 12 bases separating them. CDR3 length equals 14 residues. CDR3 protein: CATSDFGARGPQHF. The CDR3 DNA sequence: TGTGCCACCAGTGATTTCGGCGCCCGGGGGCCCCAGCATTTT.

The chain joins TRBV27 to TRBJ2-7, with D maybe TRBD1 (6 bases). Germline V gene data show CDR1 as MNHEY and CDR2 as SMNVEV (reference sequence). The V end lost 0 bases, the J end lost 3 bases, and 12 bases lay between the germline ends. The CDR3 has 15 amino acids. The CDR3 spells CASSLSGQVDYEQYF. In nucleotides, the CDR3 is TGTGCCAGCAGTTTATCGGGACAAGTCGACTACGAGCAGTACTTC.

V and J are TRBV4-1 and TRBJ1-1; possible D gene TRBD1, 5 bases. The CDR3 extends over 13 amino acids. Deletions cut 2 bases from V and 11 bases from J, with 15 bases between. Germline-derived CDR1 and CDR2 are MGHRA and YSYEKL. CDR3: CASSQRVQGEAFF. Written as DNA, the CDR3 is TGCGCCAGCAGCCAAAGGGTTCAGGGCGAGGCTTTCTTT.

This clone was counted between two and nine times. The chain recombines TRBV29-1 with TRBJ1-6, with D possibly being TRBD1 (6 bases). The CDR3 has 13 residues. Trimming took 4 bases from V and 10 from J, leaving 14 bases between them. Germline-derived CDR1 and CDR2 are SQVTM and ANQGSEA. CDR3 protein: CSVGDRLDSPLHF. CDR3 in DNA: TGCAGCGTTGGTGACAGGTTGGACTCACCCCTCCACTTT.

The chain is built from TRBV11-3 and TRBJ2-5; D gene ambiguous. Trimming left V 6 bases short and J 5 bases short, with 13 bases between. Germline values: CDR1 SGHNT, CDR2 YENEEA. This CDR3 spans 13 amino acids. As DNA, the CDR3 is TGTGCCAGCAGTTCCTCCGGTTGGGAGACCCAGTACTTC. Protein sequence: CASSSSGWETQYF.

This clone was observed a few times. The CDR3 loop reads CSASTTGAYGYTF. Written as DNA, the CDR3 is TGCAGTGCTAGTACCACAGGGGCCTATGGCTACACCTTC. The rearrangement joins TRBV20-1 to TRBJ1-2; 7 nucleotides line up with TRBD1. This CDR3 has 13 amino acids. In germline, CDR1 is DFQATT, CDR2 SNEGSKA (reference sequence). Germline trimming cut 3 bases from V and 4 bases from J; bases unmatched to any gene: 5.

The rearrangement joins TRBV5-1 to TRBJ2-6; D is perhaps TRBD1 (5 bases). Germline V CDR1 and CDR2: SGHRS, YFSETQ. Between the trimmed V and J ends, which lost 5 bases and 0 bases, there was a span of 6 bases. This CDR3 is built from 14 residues. CDR3 amino acids: CASSDSSGANVLTF. The CDR3 bases are TGCGCCAGCAGTGACAGCTCTGGGGCCAACGTCCTGACTTTC. Filled out from reference TRBV5-1 and TRBJ2-6, the complete variable domain reads KAGVTQTPRYLIKTRGQQVTLSCSPISGHRSVSWYQQTPGQGLQFLFEYFSETQRNKGNFPGRFSGRQFSNSRSEMNVSTLELGDSALYLCASSDSSGANVLTFGAGSRLTVL.

The V gene is TRBV6-2 or TRBV6-3, the J gene TRBJ2-1, with 9 bases identical to TRBD2. CDR3 length: 17 residues. Germline CDR1 MNHEY, CDR2 SVGEGT. The V and J ends lost 1 base and 8 bases, in that order; junction bases with no gene match: 12. The CDR3 loop reads CASSYFLAGEGGDEQFF. CDR3 bases: TGTGCCAGCAGTTACTTCTTAGCGGGAGAAGGTGGAGATGAGCAGTTCTTC.

The V call is TRBV4-3, the J call TRBJ1-3; no reliable D call. The V end was cut by 1 base, the J end by 4 bases, with 11 bases between. Germline assignment: CDR1 LGHNA and CDR2 YSLEER. This CDR3 is built from 15 residues. The CDR3 here is CASSQGMGSGNTIYF. The CDR3 bases are TGCGCCAGCAGCCAAGGAATGGGGAGCGGAAACACCATATATTTT.

This clone was observed a few times. The J gene is TRBJ2-5, the V gene TRBV4-3, with a weak D call TRBD2 (7 bases). Germline CDR1 reads LGHNA; CDR2 reads YSLEER. The CDR3 extends over 14 amino acids. V lost 0 bases, J lost 4 bases, and 9 bases lay in between. CDR3 nucleotide sequence: TGCGCCAGCAGCCAAGACGGGGGGCGAGAGACCCAGTACTTC. This sequence encodes CASSQDGGRETQYF.

This sequence joins TRBV5-1 and TRBJ2-3; a weak D match, TRBD1 (6 bases). The CDR3 length is 14 residues. Trimming removed 0 bases from V and 7 bases from J, with 12 bases in between. Germline CDR1 SGHRS, CDR2 YFSETQ. Written as DNA, the CDR3 is TGCGCCAGCAGCTTGGAGGGCAGGGGACATACGCAGTATTTT. Translated: CASSLEGRGHTQYF.